This T cell receptor beta chain was recorded in a study of PD-L1 blockade in urothelial cancer. V lost 0 bases and J 2 bases, leaving 10 bases between the germline ends. This CDR3 is built from 16 residues. The germline gives CDR1 SGHDN, CDR2 FVKESK. Regarding time point: pretreatment peripheral blood. This clone turned up a few times. Sequencing was performed with immunoSEQ multiplex PCR; in TCRdb, only in-frame clones are kept and a portion is missing. This sample carries 60,000 or so clones, 80% to 85% of them seen once, and the ten largest clones take 3.2%. The TCR sequence derives from a man between 65 and 85 years old with urothelial cancer. The sequences come from PBMCs, collected around atezolizumab (anti-PD-L1) treatment. The chain combines TRBV14 with TRBJ2-2; no definite D call. This CDR3 reads CASSQEELGNTGELFF. As DNA, the CDR3 is TGTGCCAGCAGCCAAGAGGAGCTTGGTAACACCGGGGAGCTGTTTTTT.